This T cell receptor beta chain was obtained from a study of molecular identifiers for immune sequencing clone quantification. Study-level results: Barcode-sharing identical TCR molecules could underestimate highly expanded clone sizes.

Naive CD8 sequencing libraries were generated from around 18,000 to 910,000 sorted cells, with 10%, 30% or 50% RNA as input. The authors sorted naive CD8 T cells as CD8+CD4-CCR7+CD45RA+. In preparing bulk TCR libraries, previously described methods and listed TCR primers were used. One entry per CDR3 protein, called by TCRdb with MiXCR from the PCR reads. The table records approximately 90,000 distinct CDR3 sequences, roughly a quarter of them present only once. With respect to this clonotype: What it recognizes is unknown.

CDR1 and CDR2 (germline): MNHEY, SVGAGI. V was trimmed by 1 base and J by 5 bases, leaving 15 bases between them. This CDR3 has 15 residues. The source is a human donor in good health. Some libraries in this study had Jurkat cell RNA spiked in. The sample was naive CD8+ T cells from blood, with Jurkat cell RNA spiked in. Subset of the sample: FACS-sorted CD8+CD4-CCR7+CD45RA+ naive T cells. The genes are TRBV6-5 and TRBJ2-7; D perhaps matches TRBD1 (6 bases). This chain's CDR3 is CASSYFGGPGNEQYF. For the CDR3, the DNA is TGTGCCAGCAGTTACTTTGGGGGCCCTGGGAACGAGCAGTACTTC.